This TCR beta chain was identified during a study of graft-versus-host responses after intestinal transplantation (dated by TCRdb to about 2021). Describing the broader study: Multivisceral, liver-intestinal, or isolated intestinal transplants were received by the recipients. Alloreactive clones were identified by sequencing pre-transplant mixed lymphocyte reaction products and comparing these products with unstimulated pre-transplant donor and recipient T cells. A peak of at least 4% donor T cells among recipient peripheral blood mononuclear cells was the definition used for donor T cell macrochimerism. A cohort of more than 20 intestinal transplant recipients, including one retransplant, was enrolled, and a few patients lacking pretransplant specimens were excluded. Rather than being sequenced by the commercial service, samples from a few later patients were sequenced in-house on an Illumina MiSeq and processed with MiXCR. Graft-versus-host and host-versus-graft alloreactive T cell clones were tracked in the graft, circulation and bone marrow after intestinal transplantation using bulk TCR-beta CDR3 sequencing. Anti-thymocyte globulin induction was given to all recipients, followed by maintenance tacrolimus and steroids for 2 to 4 years. Broader findings and caveats from the paper: Patients with donor T cell macrochimerism had high GvH to HvG T cell clonal ratios in their allografts. The conclusions were limited by the relatively low number and heterogeneity of the intestinal transplant patients. GvH clones were detected in recipient bone marrow, and some of these GvH clones were observed earlier in ileal mucosa or blood, consistent with an intestinal mucosal origin. Early after transplant, peak levels of circulating GvH clones were associated with declines in HvG clones.

Library prep was done by the immunoSEQ multiplex PCR assay. For most patients, high-throughput TCR-beta CDR3 sequencing of genomic DNA was performed by Adaptive Biotechnologies. The paper's data handling went like this. Adaptive's ImmunoSEQ software supplied the TCR sequencing data for 18 patients, while MiXCR and VDJtools were used to process three other patients. CDR3 nucleotide sequences shared between donor and recipient were removed because the origin of such sequences could not be assigned. Alloreactive clones required at least 2-fold expansion over unstimulated cells and minimum CFSE-low frequency of 0.002% (template counts) or 0.001% (read counts). Clones were considered mappable if detected in sequenced pre-transplant spleen, lymph node, or MLR CFSE-low populations of the donor or recipient. The cumulative frequency of alloreactive clones was calculated as a percentage of all sequences, weighted by copy number. TCRdb mirrors the immuneACCESS table, restricted to in-frame sequences. Some clones are absent from its copies; in checked studies, under half trace to an unresolved V gene, and the reason for the others is unknown. V and J calls and clone size come straight from that table; D and trimming were deduced from the DNA. Counted in this sample were around 13,000 clones; approximately 93% of them appeared once. About 4.5% of the sample lies in the top ten.

In the first month after transplant, blood samples were collected up to 4 times, and after that at least monthly when available. This clone was seen only once. The specificity of this receptor is unknown. There are no base qualities to consult, and no much larger clone falls within one base. The junction shows trimming of 5 bases on V and 5 bases on J, plus 10 bases between the germline ends. CDR1 and CDR2 are read off the germline V gene (reference sequence) as MNHNY and SVGAGI. Spanning cysteine to phenylalanine, the CDR3 consists of 13 amino acids. Only the CDR3 DNA is retained, 39 bases long and in frame from the first base.

Sequenced material: PBMCs, taken 950 to 1,300 days after intestinal transplantation. This receptor was identified in a human patient who received an intestinal transplant, so some T cells may come from the graft donor. The V and J segments used are TRBV6-6 and TRBJ2-1; 6 matching bases give a weak D call of TRBD2. The sequenced DNA is TGTGCCAGCAGTCGACTAGGGAACAATGAGCAGTTCTTC. Its protein is CASSRLGNNEQFF.